This T cell receptor beta chain was sequenced in a study of pediatric ulcerative colitis. The overall study: Ulcerative colitis patients had pancolitis or left-sided colitis, with confirming histology.

Germline CDR1 reads SGHRS; CDR2 reads YFSETQ. Trimming stripped 2 bases from V and 7 bases from J, with 15 bases between. The CDR3 has 15 residues. During colonoscopy, one to two rectal pinch biopsies were collected. Clones were sequenced by immunoSEQ multiplex PCR, and TCRdb holds only the in-frame ones, with some missing. This sample has around 34,000 clones, with 81% found just once. The chain links TRBV5-1 to TRBJ2-2; weak D call: TRBD1 (6 bases). Sequencing used gut tissue. This receptor was identified in a boy younger than 18 with mild ulcerative colitis. The chain's CDR3 is CASSFRDTVGGELFF. The DNA for the CDR3 is TGCGCCAGCAGCTTCCGGGACACTGTAGGCGGGGAGCTGTTTTTT.